Below are 32 T cell receptor beta chains sequenced from a single sample in a study of identifying expanded T cells in peripheral blood. Sequencing was performed with immunoSEQ multiplex PCR; in TCRdb, only in-frame clones are kept and a portion is missing. The repertoire holds roughly 96,000 clones, with roughly 87% as singletons. Material for sequencing was blood. These receptors all stem from a person between 18 and 75 years old in good health.

This chain uses TRBV15 with TRBJ1-1; D not certain. There are 14 residues in the CDR3. The V end lost 0 bases, the J end lost 5 bases, and 10 bases lay between the germline ends. Germline CDR1 LNHNV, CDR2 YYDKDF (reference sequence). The CDR3 DNA is TGTGCCACCAGCAGAGATAAGTACGGGACTGAAGCTTTCTTT. This translates into CATSRDKYGTEAFF.

The genes are TRBV12-5 and TRBJ2-7; D perhaps matches TRBD2 (5 bases). The V and J ends lost 3 bases and 6 bases respectively, with 15 bases between them. The CDR3 extends over 14 amino acids. Germline V gene sequence: CDR1 LGHNT, CDR2 FRNRAP. The CDR3 loop is CASGFLRSGSEQYF. CDR3 bases: TGTGCTAGTGGTTTCCTTAGGAGCGGTTCCGAGCAGTACTTC.

The chain joins TRBV5-1 to TRBJ2-2, with 10 bases that match TRBD1. CDR3 length: 17 residues. Germline-derived CDR1 and CDR2 are SGHRS and YFSETQ. Losses at the gene ends were 2 bases for V and 3 bases for J; bases not matched to a gene: 7. CDR3 in DNA: TGCGCCAGCAGCTTTAGGGGGACAGGGGCGTACACCGGGGAGCTGTTTTTT. Its protein is CASSFRGTGAYTGELFF.

DNA for the CDR3: TGTGCCAGTACCTCGGGGCCCGGGGAGCTGTTTTTT. Translation: CASTSGPGELFF. V and J are TRBV19 and TRBJ2-2; D is perhaps TRBD1 or TRBD2 (5 bases each). Germline V gene lookup returns CDR1 LNHDA and CDR2 SQIVND (reference sequence). The CDR3 runs to 12 residues. V was clipped by 7 bases and J by 6 bases, with 9 bases between them.

The rearrangement joins TRBV2 to TRBJ1-5; D is uncertain. Trimming left V 4 bases short and J 7 bases short, with 8 bases between. This CDR3 is 12 amino acids long. Germline CDR1 reads SNHLY; CDR2 reads FYNNEI. The CDR3 protein is CASSGEAQPQHF. In nucleotides, the CDR3 is TGTGCCAGCAGTGGCGAAGCGCAGCCCCAGCATTTT.

The CDR3 region has the DNA TGTGCCAGCAGCGTAAAGGGGGGTACCCAAGAGACCCAGTACTTC. This translates into CASSVKGGTQETQYF. This rearrangement joins TRBV9 to TRBJ2-5; D might be TRBD1 or TRBD2, each matching 6 bases. CDR1 and CDR2 from the germline V gene are SGDLS and YYNGEE. This CDR3 comprises 15 residues. Trimming removed 1 base from V and 1 base from J, with 11 bases in between.

This clone was seen only once. V is TRBV4-1 and J is TRBJ2-1; TRBD2 agrees at 9 bases. The germline gives CDR1 MGHRA, CDR2 YSYEKL. The CDR3 is made up of 14 amino acids. V shed 0 bases, J shed 9 bases, and the junction held 3 bases outside the gene matches. The CDR3 protein is CASSQDRRGGEQFF. Here the CDR3 DNA reads TGCGCCAGCAGCCAAGATAGGCGGGGGGGTGAGCAGTTCTTC.

J is TRBJ2-1 and V is TRBV6-6, with 7 bases that match TRBD1. The junction had 6 bases not matched to a gene; V was cut back by 7 bases and J by 0 bases. Germline CDR1 reads MNHNY; CDR2 reads SVGAGI (reference sequence). This CDR3 spans 15 amino acids. CDR3: CASISTGASYNEQFF. Here the CDR3 DNA reads TGTGCCAGCATTTCCACAGGGGCCTCCTACAATGAGCAGTTCTTC.

The genes are TRBV19 and TRBJ1-2, with 9 bases that match TRBD1. J lost 6 bases, V lost 7 bases, and 9 bases had no gene match. Germline CDR1 is LNHDA and CDR2 is SQIVND (reference sequence). There are 14 residues in the CDR3. The CDR3 region has the DNA TGTGCCAGTAAGGGTCCCGGGACAGGGCATGGCTACACCTTC. Protein sequence: CASKGPGTGHGYTF.

V gene TRBV13 combines with J gene TRBJ2-1; TRBD1 matches 9 bases. After removal of 5 bases from V and 6 bases from J, the junction contained 8 bases not matched to a gene. The CDR3 is 15 amino acids. Germline CDR1 PRHDT, CDR2 FYEKMQ (reference sequence). This CDR3 reads CASSRDRVGVNEQFF. The CDR3 nucleotides are TGTGCCAGCAGCCGGGACAGGGTGGGGGTCAATGAGCAGTTCTTC.

This chain uses TRBV28 with TRBJ1-5; no clear D. CDR1 is MDHEN and CDR2 is SYDVKM in the germline V gene. CDR3 size: 14 residues. The germline V and J ends were trimmed by 8 bases and 4 bases, with 15 bases remaining between them. This CDR3 reads CASQRRAINQPQHF. CDR3 DNA: TGTGCCAGCCAGCGACGGGCGATAAATCAGCCCCAGCATTTT.

This chain joins TRBV15 and TRBJ1-2, with D possibly being TRBD1 (5 bases). CDR3 length equals 14 residues. Trimming shortened V by 0 bases and J by 2 bases, and 7 bases separated the two germline ends. CDR1 is LNHNV and CDR2 is YYDKDF in the germline V gene (reference sequence). The DNA for the CDR3 is TGTGCCACCAGCAGAGAGGGGGGGAACTATGGCTACACCTTC. It encodes CATSREGGNYGYTF.

This sequence joins TRBV9 and TRBJ2-5; 8 nucleotides align to TRBD1. The ends lost 5 bases at V and 0 bases at J; junction bases unmatched: 6. The germline V gene encodes CDR1 SGDLS and CDR2 YYNGEE. The CDR3 runs to 15 residues. CDR3 DNA: TGTGCCAGCAGTCTGACAGGGGTGTACCAAGAGACCCAGTACTTC. Residues: CASSLTGVYQETQYF.

This chain joins TRBV19 and TRBJ1-5; tentatively, D is TRBD1 (6 bases). The CDR3 runs to 15 residues. V was pared by 10 bases and J by 3 bases, with 19 bases between. Germline assignment: CDR1 LNHDA and CDR2 SQIVND (reference sequence). The CDR3 loop reads CATSPGTSLNQPQHF. Written as DNA, the CDR3 is TGTGCCACCTCACCCGGGACATCTCTCAATCAGCCCCAGCATTTT.

The chain joins TRBV2 to TRBJ1-2; maybe TRBD1 (5 bases). V lost 4 bases and J 8 bases, leaving 14 bases between the germline ends. This CDR3 spans 13 amino acids. CDR1 is SNHLY and CDR2 is FYNNEI in the germline V gene. The CDR3 is CASSGQGFDGYTF. In DNA, the CDR3 is TGTGCCAGCAGTGGCCAGGGATTCGACGGCTACACCTTC.

The chain recombines TRBV7-2 with TRBJ2-3; D gene ambiguous. V lost 1 base and J 2 bases, leaving 10 bases between the germline ends. The CDR3 contains 15 residues. The V gene's germline CDR1 is SGHTA and CDR2 FQGNSA. The CDR3 DNA follows: TGTGCCAGCAGCTTAGAGTACCTTTCCACAGATACGCAGTATTTT. It translates to CASSLEYLSTDTQYF.

The V gene is TRBV7-8, the J gene TRBJ2-2; 9 bases agree with TRBD1. CDR1 is SGHVS and CDR2 is FQNEAQ in the germline V gene. V was pared by 1 base and J by 3 bases, with 9 bases of the junction left unmatched. The CDR3 has 18 amino acids. Here the CDR3 reads CASSLVGRTGDDTGELFF. The CDR3 region has the DNA TGTGCCAGCAGCTTAGTAGGGCGGACAGGGGATGACACCGGGGAGCTGTTTTTT.

The CDR3 is CAWSPQFRVEGTEAFF. CDR3 sequence (DNA): TGTGCCTGGAGTCCCCAGTTCAGGGTGGAGGGCACTGAAGCTTTCTTT. The V call is TRBV30, the J call TRBJ1-1, with TRBD1 as a possible D gene (5 bases). The V end was cut by 2 bases, the J end by 4 bases, with 20 bases between. Germline CDR1 reads GTSNPN; CDR2 reads SVGIG (reference sequence). The CDR3 loop spans 16 amino acids.

V and J are TRBV7-9 and TRBJ1-5; maybe TRBD1 (5 bases). This CDR3 contains 11 residues. Germline CDR1 SEHNR, CDR2 FQNEAQ (reference sequence). Deletions cut 4 bases from V and 8 bases from J, with 6 bases between. The CDR3 sequence: CASSSGEPQHF. CDR3 nucleotide sequence: TGTGCCAGCAGCTCGGGGGAGCCCCAGCATTTT.

There are a few counts of this clone. DNA for the CDR3: TGTGCCAGCAGCTCCGGACAGGAGAGCTCTGGAAACACCATATATTTT. It yields the protein CASSSGQESSGNTIYF. This chain uses TRBV5-4 with TRBJ1-3, with 7 nucleotides matching TRBD1. V lost 3 bases and J lost 0; bases outside the gene matches: 6. The CDR3 is 16 amino acids. CDR1 and CDR2 from the germline V gene are SGHNT and YYREEE (reference sequence).

This chain connects TRBV19 to TRBJ2-1; possibly TRBD2 for D (5 bases). Between the trimmed V and J ends, which lost 7 bases and 8 bases, there was a span of 18 bases. Germline loops: CDR1 LNHDA, CDR2 SQIVND (reference sequence). The CDR3 is 14 residues long. This CDR3 is CASKGLGRVDEQFF. The CDR3 DNA is TGTGCCAGTAAAGGGCTAGGGCGGGTGGATGAGCAGTTCTTC.

The count of this clone is one. The chain uses TRBV6-1 and TRBJ1-2; TRBD1 matches 8 bases. CDR3 size: 12 residues. The V segment lost 5 bases and the J segment 4 bases; nucleotides outside the gene matches: 0. In germline, CDR1 is MNHNS, CDR2 SASEGT. CDR3 protein: CASSQGAYGYTF. In DNA form, the CDR3 reads TGTGCCAGCAGTCAGGGGGCCTATGGCTACACCTTC.

This clone was picked up one time. The chain has TRBV2 and TRBJ2-7, with D unresolved. V dropped 5 bases and J dropped 5 bases, with 22 bases sitting between them. Per germline, CDR1 SNHLY and CDR2 FYNNEI. This CDR3 comprises 16 residues. The CDR3, as DNA: TGTGCCAGCAGTTCCGTCGTTAGGGTTCGGGTCGACGAGCAGTACTTC. This sequence encodes CASSSVVRVRVDEQYF.

This chain links TRBV9 with TRBJ2-1, with 8 bases identical to TRBD2. V lost 3 bases and J lost 8; bases outside the gene matches: 10. Germline-derived CDR1 and CDR2 are SGDLS and YYNGEE. The length of the CDR3 is 15 residues. The CDR3 region has the DNA TGTGCCAGCAGCGAGTGGAGTAGCGGGGTCTATGAGCAGTTCTTC. It is translated as CASSEWSSGVYEQFF.

This chain links TRBV18 with TRBJ2-6, with TRBD1 identical over 7 bases. V dropped 3 bases and J dropped 1; count of bases not matched to a gene: 9. Germline CDR1 reads KGHSH; CDR2 reads LQKENI. The CDR3 covers 18 residues. CDR3 sequence (DNA): TGTGCCAGCTCACCGCCGGGACAGTTCTTATCTGGGGCCAACGTCCTGACTTTC. As protein: CASSPPGQFLSGANVLTF. The variable domain in full, with the rest retrieved from reference TRBV18 and TRBJ2-6, is NAGVMQNPRHLVRRRGQEARLRCSPMKGHSHVYWYRQLPEEGLKFMVYLQKENIIDESGMPKERFSAEFPKEGPSILRIQQVVRGDSAAYFCASSPPGQFLSGANVLTFGAGSRLTVL.

This chain links TRBV7-6 with TRBJ1-2; the match to TRBD1 covers 8 bases. CDR1 and CDR2 from the germline V gene are SGHVS and FNYEAQ. Losses at the gene ends were 2 bases for V and 7 bases for J; bases not matched to a gene: 9. This CDR3 comprises 15 residues. The CDR3 DNA reads TGTGCCAGCAGCTTAACGGGCAGGGGGCCACTTGGCTACACCTTC. Translating it yields CASSLTGRGPLGYTF.

V gene TRBV19 combines with J gene TRBJ2-3; tentative D call: TRBD1 (6 bases). The V gene lost 3 bases and the J gene lost 4 bases, with 11 bases spanning the gap. Per germline, CDR1 LNHDA and CDR2 SQIVND (reference sequence). CDR3 length: 14 residues. The CDR3 region is CASSIPKGADTQYF. The CDR3 bases are TGTGCCAGTAGTATCCCTAAGGGGGCAGATACGCAGTATTTT.

The rearrangement links TRBV2 to TRBJ1-3, with D uncertain. This CDR3 comprises 16 residues. CDR1 and CDR2 (germline): SNHLY, FYNNEI. Deletions cut 3 bases from V and 0 bases from J, with 12 bases between. The CDR3 nucleotides are TGTGCCAGCAGTGATATTAGGGCAGTCTCTGGAAACACCATATATTTT. It encodes CASSDIRAVSGNTIYF.

The J gene is TRBJ1-4, the V gene TRBV7-9, with D perhaps matching TRBD1 (5 bases). Per the germline V gene, CDR1 is SEHNR and CDR2 is FQNEAQ (reference sequence). V dropped 1 base and J dropped 3 bases, with 9 bases sitting between them. This CDR3 region has 15 residues. The DNA for the CDR3 is TGTGCCAGCAGCTTAGGGGGCGTTCCTAATGAAAAACTGTTTTTT. Protein: CASSLGGVPNEKLFF.

The genes are TRBV5-4 and TRBJ1-2; D gene ambiguous. The germline CDR1 and CDR2 sequences are SGHNT and YYREEE (reference sequence). This CDR3 region has 13 residues. Trimming pared 5 bases from V and 3 bases from J, leaving 11 bases between. CDR3 amino acids: CASSSGGDYGYTF. The CDR3 region has the DNA TGTGCCAGCAGTTCGGGAGGTGACTATGGCTACACCTTC.

The chain combines TRBV19 with TRBJ1-1; D possibly corresponds to TRBD1 (5 bases). The CDR3 has 14 residues. Germline assignment: CDR1 LNHDA and CDR2 SQIVND (reference sequence). Deletions cut 7 bases from V and 7 bases from J, with 19 bases between. CDR3 sequence reads: CASTLIMGVGEAFF. The CDR3 DNA is TGTGCCAGTACTTTGATTATGGGGGTCGGTGAAGCTTTCTTT.

The rearrangement joins TRBV7-9 to TRBJ1-2; TRBD1 matches 9 bases. Germline trimming cut 2 bases from V and 8 bases from J; bases unmatched to any gene: 9. Germline lookup yields CDR1 SEHNR and CDR2 FQNEAQ (reference sequence). The CDR3 spans 15 residues. The CDR3 DNA reads as TGTGCCAGCAGCTTAAGGGACAGGGATCTGCGGGGCTACACCTTC. Its translation is CASSLRDRDLRGYTF.